This T cell receptor beta chain was captured in a study of T-cell memory formation after mild COVID-19. Overall study: TCR clustering was largely donor specific.

This CDR3 region has 17 residues. Trimming cost V 5 bases and J 5 bases; bases outside gene matches: 16. In germline, CDR1 is SGHTA, CDR2 FQGTGA. MiXCR was run by TCRdb on the 5' RACE reads, yielding one entry per CDR3 protein. The repertoire holds 400,000 to 500,000 distinct CDR3 sequences, with 20% as singletons. Whole-study results and caveats: Among clones contracting day 15 to 85, CD4/CD8 was balanced, whereas later expanders leaned CD4+. Several responding clones turned up in pre-infection memory, indicating that cross-reactive memory may have taken part. Nothing showed for sure that second-wave clones peaking on day 37 were SARS-CoV-2 specific.

As concerns this clonotype: Its antigen is undetermined.

The source of this sequence is an adult woman who had mild COVID-19 (a few samples of this study predate the infection). Cell type and time point are not known. V is TRBV7-3 and J is TRBJ2-3; 7 bases map to TRBD2. The material sequenced was PBMCs or a T cell subset sorted from them (not recorded which). The CDR3 here is CASSPFREGRAVDTQYF. Written as DNA, the CDR3 is TGTGCCAGCAGCCCCTTCCGCGAGGGGAGGGCGGTAGATACGCAGTATTTT.